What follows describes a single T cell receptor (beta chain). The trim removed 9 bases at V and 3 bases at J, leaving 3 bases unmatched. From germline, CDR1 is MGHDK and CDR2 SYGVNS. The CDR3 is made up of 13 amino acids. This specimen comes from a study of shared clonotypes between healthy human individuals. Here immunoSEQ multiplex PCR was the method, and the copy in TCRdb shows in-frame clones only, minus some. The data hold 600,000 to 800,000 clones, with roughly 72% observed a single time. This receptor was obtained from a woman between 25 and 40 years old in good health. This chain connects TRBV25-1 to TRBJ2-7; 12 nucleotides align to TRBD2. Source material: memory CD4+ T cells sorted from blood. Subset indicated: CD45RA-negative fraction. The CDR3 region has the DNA TGTGCCAGTGAGACTAGCGGGGGCTACGAGCAGTACTTC. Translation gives CASETSGGYEQYF.